This TCR beta chain was sequenced during a study of shared clonotypes between healthy human individuals. As for the study in general: Those who served as donors were a couple of women and three men between the ages of 18 and 49.

As for this clone: The antigen remains undetermined. Other DNA sequences in the sample encode the same CDR3.

Clones were read by immunoSEQ multiplex PCR, and TCRdb kept only the in-frame ones, dropping some. The table lists about 1 million clones, under 80% of them singletons. Germline V CDR1 and CDR2: SGHAT, FQNNGV. This CDR3 region has 11 residues. The V and J ends lost 6 bases and 1 base respectively, with 2 bases between them. Study-wide points: Incompleteness in sorted-subset sequencing, despite large depth, was shown by rarefaction.

The V and J genes are TRBV11-2 and TRBJ2-3; D gene unclear. Sequencing was performed on memory CD4+ T cells sorted from blood. Subset in this sample: CD45RA-negative fraction. The source is a man aged 18-30 years in good health. CDR3 region: CASSRTDTQYF. CDR3 nucleotides: TGTGCCAGCAGTCGCACAGATACGCAGTATTTT.